The subject of this entry is one TCR beta chain. Its antigen is undetermined. The data are from a study of CD8 T cells in Susac syndrome. Whole-study results and caveats: Individuals included in the TCR sequencing and HLA analysis were acknowledged by the study to be relatively few in number.

Sequencing of TCR beta was carried out in blood CD8+ and CD4+ T cells. While CD8+ and CD4+ T cells were isolated negatively, TEMRA cells were enriched by FACS. Germline V gene data show CDR1 as DFQATT and CDR2 as SNEGSKA (reference sequence). The V end lost 0 bases, the J end lost 4 bases, and 16 bases lay between the germline ends. This CDR3 is 17 amino acids long. Random hexamers primed reverse transcription of about 0.45 to 1 ug RNA. Via MiXCR, TCRdb re-called the immunoSEQ multiplex PCR reads, giving one row per CDR3 protein. Of some 300,000 distinct CDR3 sequences in the sample, 70% to 90% were seen once.

Material for sequencing was CD8+ T cells from PBMCs. This receptor was obtained from a human donor with multiple sclerosis. The chain couples TRBV20-1 to TRBJ2-6; D gene uncertain. The CDR3 loop is CSARDARSAGGANVLTF. The DNA of the CDR3 is TGCAGTGCTAGAGATGCGAGATCGGCTGGAGGGGCCAACGTCCTGACTTTC.